This TCR beta chain was captured by sequencing in a study of blood T cell repertoires in COVID-19. Per the original methods: Estimation of nucleated cell counts relied on the amplification of reference gene primers. Measured with immunoSEQ multiplex PCR; TCRdb has only the in-frame clones, and not every one. The V and J calls and clone size are taken from that table; D and trimming were inferred from the DNA. The table includes roughly 500,000 clones, roughly nine tenths detected once. The junction had 7 bases not matched to a gene; V was cut back by 0 bases and J by 5 bases. CDR3 size: 16 residues. Germline CDR1 reads SGHRS; CDR2 reads YFSETQ. In terms of age and location, participants ranged from roughly 18 to 90 years and lived in approximately 24 US areas.

Sequences were obtained from PBMCs or T cells enriched from blood (not recorded which). This rearrangement joins TRBV5-1 to TRBJ2-3, with TRBD2 matching 9 bases. This clonotype was sampled from an older woman who had recovered from COVID-19. The CDR3 DNA sequence: TGCGCCAGCAGCTTGGTCGGCGGGGGGGCCGGAGATACGCAGTATTTT. It translates to CASSLVGGGAGDTQYF.